The 21 T cell receptor beta chains given below trace back to one sample, sequenced in a study of post-analysis software for immune sequencing data. Study-wide points: Patients showed TRBV5-6, TRBV5-1 and TRBV20-1 among five TRBV segments more frequent than in controls.

Unique molecular identifiers were present in the TCR beta cDNA libraries. From the PCR reads, TCRdb called clonotypes with MiXCR, one entry per CDR3 protein. Of about 570,000 distinct CDR3 sequences in the sample, about a third were seen once. No antigen has been identified for these receptors. Sample: blood. The receptors stem from a girl younger than 18 with multiple sclerosis.

V gene TRBV28 combines with J gene TRBJ1-5, with TRBD1 identical over 7 bases. The V gene end was trimmed by 5 bases and the J gene end by 1 base; junction bases not matched to a gene: 8. The CDR3 has 16 residues. Germline CDR1 is MDHEN and CDR2 is SYDVKM. The chain's CDR3 is CASSLAWDSSNQPQHF. The DNA of the CDR3 is TGTGCCAGCAGTCTTGCCTGGGACAGCAGCAATCAGCCCCAGCATTTT.

The chain uses TRBV5-4 and TRBJ2-1; no reliable D call. The germline CDR1 and CDR2 sequences are SGHNT and YYREEE (reference sequence). This CDR3 comprises 16 residues. V was cut by 3 bases and J by 0 bases, with 13 bases left in between. The CDR3 DNA is TGTGCCAGCAGCTCCGACGGACCGAGCTCCTACAATGAGCAGTTCTTC. It translates to CASSSDGPSSYNEQFF.

The chain has TRBV5-1 and TRBJ2-3; D could derive from TRBD1 or TRBD2 (5 bases each). This CDR3 has 13 amino acids. Looked up from germline, CDR1 is SGHRS and CDR2 is YFSETQ. V lost 0 bases to trimming and J lost 8 bases, with 10 bases between them. In nucleotides, the CDR3 is TGCGCCAGCAGCTTGGACGGGGCAGTTACGCAGTATTTT. Its translation: CASSLDGAVTQYF.

This clonotype occurred a few times. The V call is TRBV6-5, the J call TRBJ2-7, with 10 bases identical to TRBD1. Losses at the gene ends were 0 bases for V and 1 base for J; bases not matched to a gene: 6. The CDR3 spans 17 residues. Per the germline V gene, CDR1 is MNHEY and CDR2 is SVGAGI. CDR3 DNA sequence: TGTGCCAGCAGTTACTCGCGGGGACAGGGGAGTTCCTACGAGCAGTACTTC. It translates to CASSYSRGQGSSYEQYF.

Only a few counts were recorded for this clonotype. V and J are TRBV6-1 and TRBJ2-7; D is perhaps TRBD2 (6 bases). CDR1 and CDR2 (germline): MNHNS, SASEGT. V was shortened by 7 bases and J by 4 bases, with 26 bases between the two germline ends. The CDR3 runs 17 residues. CDR3 residues: CASKPYPGGVNLYEQYF. Here the CDR3 DNA reads TGTGCCAGCAAGCCCTACCCCGGAGGGGTTAATTTATACGAGCAGTACTTC.

V gene TRBV5-5 combines with J gene TRBJ2-5, with D possibly TRBD2 on 6 matching bases. The germline V and J ends were trimmed by 3 bases and 2 bases, with 14 bases remaining between them. CDR1 and CDR2 (germline): SGHKS, YYEKEE (reference sequence). The CDR3 sequence is 15 residues long. DNA of the CDR3: TGTGCCAGCAGCTGGGGGGACCAGCATCAAGAGACCCAGTACTTC. Residues: CASSWGDQHQETQYF.

V gene TRBV20-1 combines with J gene TRBJ1-5; D is possibly TRBD1 (5 bases). V shed 6 bases and J shed 3 bases, with 21 bases lying between them. The CDR3 contains 16 residues. The V gene's germline CDR1 is DFQATT and CDR2 SNEGSKA (reference sequence). The DNA of the CDR3 is TGCAGTGCAACGGTCCCGGGACGGTTTTACAATCAGCCCCAGCATTTT. It is translated as CSATVPGRFYNQPQHF.

In this sample, this clonotype turned up a few times. The chain carries TRBV10-3 and TRBJ1-2; no firm D call. Per germline, CDR1 ENHRY and CDR2 SYGVKD. V lost 6 bases, J lost 8 bases, and 16 bases lay in between. The CDR3 has 13 residues. CDR3: CAISPNGPEGYTF. The CDR3 nucleotides read TGTGCCATCAGCCCAAACGGACCGGAGGGCTACACCTTC.

The rearrangement joins TRBV11-3 to TRBJ2-5; possibly TRBD1 for D (6 bases). CDR3 length equals 14 residues. CDR1 and CDR2 from the germline V gene are SGHNT and YENEEA. V lost 0 bases to trimming and J lost 3 bases, with 8 bases between them. CDR3 bases: TGTGCCAGCAGCTTAGATGCAGGGGAAGAGACCCAGTACTTC. The encoded protein is CASSLDAGEETQYF.

This clonotype was counted only a few times. V gene TRBV20-1 combines with J gene TRBJ1-5, with D possibly matching TRBD1 (6 bases). Germline lookup yields CDR1 DFQATT and CDR2 SNEGSKA (reference sequence). CDR3 length equals 14 residues. V lost 3 bases, J lost 6 bases, and 15 bases lay in between. This chain's CDR3 is CSASRGREGQPQHF. DNA of the CDR3: TGCAGTGCTAGCAGGGGCAGGGAAGGTCAGCCCCAGCATTTT.

The sample holds a few counts of this clonotype. The gene calls are TRBV5-1 and TRBJ2-1, with a possible D match to TRBD2 (5 bases). This CDR3 has 13 residues. Looked up from germline, CDR1 is SGHRS and CDR2 is YFSETQ. The germline V and J ends were trimmed by 4 bases and 12 bases, with 17 bases remaining between them. The CDR3 loop reads CASSSGRGKGQFF. CDR3 coding DNA: TGCGCCAGCAGCAGTGGACGGGGAAAAGGGCAGTTCTTC.

The V call is TRBV3-1, the J call TRBJ2-1; D is ambiguous. CDR1 LGHDT and CDR2 YNNKEL come from the germline V gene (reference sequence). Trimming removed 3 bases at V and 13 bases at J, with 13 bases between. The CDR3 contains 12 residues. The CDR3 nucleotides read TGTGCCAGCAGCCACGAGTTAGAGACCCAGTTCTTC. It encodes CASSHELETQFF.

This clonotype was observed a handful of times. The chain couples TRBV4-1 to TRBJ2-7; D is unresolved. Germline CDR1 is MGHRA and CDR2 is YSYEKL. The CDR3 has 15 amino acids. V gave up 1 base and J gave up 2 bases, with 12 bases separating them. CDR3 nucleotides: TGCGCCAGCAGCCAAGTTTCAGCAAGCGCCTACGAGCAGTACTTC. This encodes CASSQVSASAYEQYF.

The CDR3 here is CASSLGEDWERQYF. DNA of the CDR3: TGTGCCAGCAGCTTAGGGGAGGACTGGGAAAGGCAGTATTTT. V gene TRBV13 combines with J gene TRBJ2-3; D possibly corresponds to TRBD2 (5 bases). The CDR3 is 14 amino acids. V shed 0 bases and J shed 11 bases, with 15 bases lying between them. CDR1 PRHDT and CDR2 FYEKMQ come from the germline V gene (reference sequence).

The chain uses TRBV12-3 or TRBV12-4 and TRBJ2-3, with no clear D. The CDR3 extends over 14 amino acids. Trimming removed 4 bases at V and 0 bases at J, with 8 bases between. The CDR3 DNA follows: TGTGCCAGCAGTTGTATAAAGAGCACAGATACGCAGTATTTT. This encodes CASSCIKSTDTQYF.

The V gene is TRBV6-6, the J gene TRBJ2-5, with D maybe TRBD1 (5 bases). In germline, CDR1 is MNHNY, CDR2 SVGAGI (reference sequence). Deletions cut 4 bases from V and 1 base from J, with 10 bases between. The CDR3 runs 14 residues. The CDR3 loop reads CASSLQVLQETQYF. The CDR3 DNA is TGTGCCAGCAGTTTACAGGTCCTCCAAGAGACCCAGTACTTC.

Only a few counts were recorded for this clonotype. Mismatch with germline at one junction end may stem from a read error. The rearrangement uses TRBV3-1 and TRBJ1-1; a possible D gene is TRBD1 (6 bases). In germline, CDR1 is LGHDT, CDR2 YNNKEL (reference sequence). The CDR3 length is 15 residues. The CDR3 DNA follows: TGTGCCAGCACCCAAGACAGGAGTTTGAGCACTGAAGCTTTCTTT. This encodes CASTQDRSLSTEAFF.

The V and J genes are TRBV20-1 and TRBJ2-6, with D perhaps matching TRBD1 or TRBD2 (7 bases each). The CDR3 runs 16 residues. Germline V gives CDR1 DFQATT, CDR2 SNEGSKA (reference sequence). V was trimmed by 5 bases and J by 0 bases, leaving 14 bases between them. CDR3 nucleotides: TGCAGTGCTCAGGGGGGAGGGGGCTCTGGGGCCAACGTCCTGACTTTC. Its translation is CSAQGGGGSGANVLTF.

The CDR3 region has the DNA TGTGCCAGCAGTTACGCGCGAGGGGGCTCCTACAATGAGCAGTTCTTC. It yields the protein CASSYARGGSYNEQFF. The chain recombines TRBV6-2 or TRBV6-3 with TRBJ2-1, with a possible D match to TRBD1 (6 bases). This CDR3 is built from 16 residues. Looked up from germline, CDR1 is MNHEY and CDR2 is SVGEGT. Trimming cost V 2 bases and J 0 bases, with 11 bases left between them.

The genes are TRBV6-6 and TRBJ2-4; 15 bases are a match to TRBD2. With the DNA end fitting TRBJ2-7 better, the J assignment may be wrong. Germline assignment: CDR1 MNHNY and CDR2 SVGAGI (reference sequence). CDR3 length equals 17 residues. The CDR3 sequence: CASSYTGTSGGKNEQYF. The CDR3 DNA reads TGTGCCAGCAGTTATACCGGGACTAGCGGGGGGAAGAACGAGCAGTACTTC.

The chain employs TRBV20-1 and TRBJ2-5; 8 bases fit TRBD2. Germline CDR1 reads DFQATT; CDR2 reads SNEGSKA (reference sequence). V dropped 3 bases and J dropped 5; count of bases not matched to a gene: 14. The CDR3 has 16 residues. CDR3 DNA: TGCAGTGCTAGCGATCCCAGCGGGGGTCGATCCGAGACCCAGTACTTC. It translates to CSASDPSGGRSETQYF.